This T cell receptor beta chain was identified in a study of immune heterogeneity within non-small cell lung tumors. Study-wide results and limits: Between individual patients, the high-frequency T-cell receptor beta clonotypes largely differed. Identical dominant CDR3 beta clonotypes recurred among a patient's tumor sites, alongside site-unique high-frequency clones.

The authors used around 0.55 ug of bulk tumor genomic DNA per sample as template. Several biopsies per primary tumor were taken during surgery, spaced as far apart as possible. Patients with untreated, newly diagnosed non-small cell lung cancer underwent curative surgery. Samples were obtained from newly diagnosed non-small cell lung cancer patients who were having surgery with curative intent. Multiplex PCR amplified the TCR beta CDR3 region. Its first round ran for around 10 cycles with 32 V and 13 J primers. TCRdb fed the multiplex PCR reads into MiXCR, producing one record per CDR3 protein. The sample lists over 5,500 distinct CDR3 sequences; less than 25% were seen once. By share, this clonotype ranks as large. Its antigen is currently unknown. The sequence came from a female donor with non-small cell lung cancer. Sequenced sample: lung tumor tissue.

CDR3 protein: CASSDTGTGHQPQHF. In nucleotides, the CDR3 is TGTGCCAGCAGTGATACCGGGACAGGGCATCAGCCCCAGCATTTT. The chain couples TRBV25-1 to TRBJ1-5; TRBD1 agrees at 9 bases. The J segment lost 5 bases and the V segment lost 3 bases, leaving 5 bases of the junction unmatched. The CDR3 consists of 15 residues. CDR1 is MGHDK and CDR2 is SYGVNS in the germline V gene.